Following are 14 T cell receptor beta chains from one sample sequenced in a study of response to subunit inactivated influenza vaccine. TCRdb reanalysed the RT-PCR reads using MiXCR and keeps one entry per CDR3 protein. The sample records about 650,000 distinct CDR3 sequences, around 14% being singletons. Sample: PBMCs from blood, taken approximately 12 days after vaccination. The receptors shown here come from a man aged 45-65 years who received an inactivated influenza vaccine.

This clonotype was counted between two and nine times. This chain links TRBV20-1 with TRBJ1-1; D is possibly TRBD1 (5 bases). The germline CDR1 and CDR2 sequences are DFQATT and SNEGSKA (reference sequence). V was shortened by 6 bases and J by 4 bases, with 15 bases between the two germline ends. This CDR3 contains 13 residues. CDR3 amino acids: CSARSRGVTEAFF. The DNA of the CDR3 is TGCAGTGCGAGATCGCGAGGGGTCACTGAAGCTTTCTTT.

This clonotype was counted a few times. The chain is built from TRBV28 and TRBJ2-2, with 8 bases fitting TRBD1. V lost 4 bases to trimming and J lost 6 bases; unmatched junction nucleotides: 19. The CDR3 length is 19 residues. Germline CDR1 reads MDHEN; CDR2 reads SYDVKM. The CDR3 spells CASSSRVDRGGNSAGELFF. CDR3 nucleotides: TGTGCCAGCAGTTCGCGGGTTGACAGGGGCGGAAATAGCGCCGGGGAGCTGTTTTTT.

This clonotype showed up many times. The gene calls are TRBV6-2 or TRBV6-3 and TRBJ1-5; 9 nucleotides line up with TRBD1. There are 15 residues in the CDR3. V shed 5 bases and J 7 bases; nucleotides not matched to a gene: 9. Germline assignment: CDR1 MNHEY and CDR2 SVGEGT. The CDR3 here is CASSRPGQGWQPQHF. The CDR3 DNA reads as TGTGCCAGCAGTCGTCCGGGACAGGGTTGGCAGCCCCAGCATTTT.

This clonotype came up a few times. V usage is TRBV12-3 or TRBV12-4 and J usage is TRBJ2-3; 9 bases are a match to TRBD1. CDR3 length equals 15 residues. Trimming at V came to 6 bases and at J to 1 base, leaving 5 bases not matched to a gene. This chain's CDR3 is CASRQDRGGTDTQYF. The CDR3 DNA reads as TGTGCCAGCAGGCAGGACAGGGGAGGCACAGATACGCAGTATTTT.

The chain carries TRBV11-2 and TRBJ2-7; D gene ambiguous. The CDR3 spans 11 residues. Germline values: CDR1 SGHAT, CDR2 FQNNGV. Trimming cost V 5 bases and J 5 bases, with 7 bases left between them. Here the CDR3 DNA reads TGTGCCAGCAGCGTCCCAAACGAGCAGTACTTC. Protein product: CASSVPNEQYF.

The chain couples TRBV11-3 to TRBJ1-5, with TRBD1 matching over 7 bases. The ends lost 4 bases at V and 6 bases at J; junction bases unmatched: 9. CDR1 SGHNT and CDR2 YENEEA come from the germline V gene. The length of the CDR3 is 15 residues. The CDR3 coding sequence is TGTGCCAGCAGCTCCCGACAGGGAGAGGGTCAGCCCCAGCATTTT. This translates into CASSSRQGEGQPQHF.

This clonotype was observed a handful of times. The V gene is TRBV11-2, the J gene TRBJ2-1; 11 positions match TRBD2. The trim removed 6 bases at V and 2 bases at J, leaving 9 bases unmatched. This CDR3 has 17 amino acids. Germline CDR1 reads SGHAT; CDR2 reads FQNNGV. CDR3 region: CASRRPGLAAPYNEQFF. The DNA of the CDR3 is TGTGCCAGCAGACGACCGGGACTAGCGGCGCCCTACAATGAGCAGTTCTTC.

CDR3 bases: TGTGCCAGCAGTGAAGGCGGGAGGGGAGATACGCAGTATTTT. This translates into CASSEGGRGDTQYF. V usage is TRBV6-4 and J usage is TRBJ2-3, with TRBD2 matching 9 bases. CDR1 MRHNA and CDR2 SNTAGT come from the germline V gene. V was pared by 3 bases and J by 5 bases, with 3 bases of the junction left unmatched. This CDR3 region has 14 residues.

The chain uses TRBV10-3 and TRBJ2-7, with D hard to call. With 2 bases removed from V and 1 base from J, the gap between germline ends came to 9 bases. This CDR3 has 14 residues. The germline CDR1 and CDR2 sequences are ENHRY and SYGVKD. The CDR3 sequence is CAISERAESYEQYF. CDR3 in DNA: TGTGCCATCAGTGAGCGGGCGGAATCCTACGAGCAGTACTTC.

The chain is built from TRBV6-6 and TRBJ2-5; TRBD1 matches 8 bases. Germline V gene lookup returns CDR1 MNHNY and CDR2 SVGAGI (reference sequence). V lost 10 bases and J lost 5; bases outside the gene matches: 6. The length of the CDR3 is 12 residues. In DNA, the CDR3 is TGTGCCACCGGGACAGGCGATGAGACCCAGTACTTC. Protein: CATGTGDETQYF.

This clonotype was recorded a few times. The chain joins TRBV11-3 to TRBJ2-2; no definite D call. In germline, CDR1 is SGHNT, CDR2 YENEEA. The CDR3 loop spans 13 amino acids. Between the trimmed V and J ends, which lost 4 bases and 9 bases, there was a span of 12 bases. The CDR3 DNA is TGTGCCAGCAGCTCGGCCCCATGGCGGGAGCTGTTTTTT. This encodes CASSSAPWRELFF.

The chain recombines TRBV28 with TRBJ2-7, with 7 positions matching TRBD2. CDR1 is MDHEN, CDR2 SYDVKM, per germline. J lost 0 bases, V lost 7 bases, and 9 bases had no gene match. This CDR3 spans 15 amino acids. CDR3 nucleotides: TGTGCCAGCATGCTTCGGGGGGTTCTCTCCTACGAGCAGTACTTC. Its protein product is CASMLRGVLSYEQYF.

V and J are TRBV5-1 and TRBJ1-4; tentatively, D is TRBD1 (6 bases). CDR1 and CDR2 (germline): SGHRS, YFSETQ. The CDR3 length is 17 residues. V was clipped by 7 bases and J by 0 bases, with 19 bases between them. The CDR3 DNA is TGCGCCAGCGCCCCTGGGGGGGCGTTTGCAACTAATGAAAAACTGTTTTTT. It is translated as CASAPGGAFATNEKLFF.

The rearrangement uses TRBV6-1 and TRBJ1-5; TRBD1 agrees at 8 bases. From germline, CDR1 is MNHNS and CDR2 SASEGT. V lost 7 bases to trimming and J lost 8 bases; unmatched junction nucleotides: 4. CDR3 size: 12 residues. The CDR3 DNA reads as TGTGCCAGCACGAGGACAGGGAAGCCCCAGCATTTT. Amino acids: CASTRTGKPQHF.